The next 21 T cell receptor beta chains were all read from a single sample in a study of T cells in Graves' hyperthyroidism and ophthalmopathy. Amplification yielded TCR beta CDR3 regions, with RNA transcripts as the source. The HTBI primer set drove a first-round RT-PCR of the TCR CDR3. Each CDR3 protein gets one entry after TCRdb re-called the multiplex PCR reads with MiXCR. The data show about 360,000 distinct CDR3 sequences, around 25% seen once. Specimen: blood. These receptors came from a middle-aged man with Graves' hyperthyroidism.

This clonotype was detected many times. V gene TRBV11-2 combines with J gene TRBJ2-7; a weak D match, TRBD2 (5 bases). This CDR3 contains 15 residues. Germline CDR1 reads SGHAT; CDR2 reads FQNNGV. V lost 3 bases and J 1 base, leaving 13 bases between the germline ends. DNA of the CDR3: TGTGCCAGCAGCTTTCTTAGCGCCTCTTCCTACGAGCAGTACTTC. This encodes CASSFLSASSYEQYF.

In its sample, this clonotype was seen many times. The rearrangement uses TRBV7-3 and TRBJ2-1, with TRBD2 as a possible D gene (6 bases). Germline-derived CDR1 and CDR2 are SGHTA and FQGTGA. The CDR3 consists of 16 residues. Trimming pared 1 base from V and 1 base from J, leaving 11 bases between. The DNA for the CDR3 is TGTGCCAGCAGCTTAATGGCGGGAACATCCTACAATGAGCAGTTCTTC. Protein sequence: CASSLMAGTSYNEQFF.

CDR3 DNA sequence: TGTGCCAGCAGCCCGGGACAGCGCCCCTACGAGCAGTACTTC. It specifies CASSPGQRPYEQYF. The gene calls are TRBV11-2 and TRBJ2-7, with 7 nucleotides matching TRBD1. V lost 5 bases and J lost 2; bases outside the gene matches: 6. The CDR3 loop spans 14 amino acids. Germline V gene sequence: CDR1 SGHAT, CDR2 FQNNGV.

The chain joins TRBV5-6 to TRBJ1-5, with D possibly TRBD1 on 6 matching bases. V lost 2 bases and J 3 bases, leaving 12 bases between the germline ends. The CDR3 sequence is 15 residues long. Germline-derived CDR1 and CDR2 are SGHDT and YYEEEE. The CDR3 DNA reads TGTGCCAGCAGCTTAGGGGGACGGATCAATCAGCCCCAGCATTTT. Its protein is CASSLGGRINQPQHF.

This clonotype was seen at least ten times. One end of the junction varies from germline; a read error may be responsible. The CDR3 sequence: CAISWVEAYNEQFF. CDR3 nucleotides: TGTGCCATCAGCTGGGTGGAGGCCTACAATGAGCAGTTCTTC. The V call is TRBV3-1, the J call TRBJ2-1; possible D gene TRBD2, 5 bases. This CDR3 comprises 14 residues. Germline loops: CDR1 LGHDT, CDR2 YNNKEL (reference sequence).

In this sample, this clonotype turned up a few times. This chain uses TRBV15 with TRBJ2-5; D possibly corresponds to TRBD2 (6 bases). CDR3 size: 14 residues. Germline V CDR1 and CDR2: LNHNV, YYDKDF (reference sequence). V lost 1 base and J lost 5, with 11 bases in between. In DNA, the CDR3 is TGTGCCACCAGCAGAGTGGGGGGTTGGGAGACCCAGTACTTC. The encoded protein is CATSRVGGWETQYF.

The chain joins TRBV19 to TRBJ1-4; no clear D gene. CDR1 LNHDA and CDR2 SQIVND come from the germline V gene (reference sequence). The germline V and J ends were trimmed by 5 bases and 2 bases, with 3 bases remaining between them. This CDR3 is built from 12 residues. The CDR3 reads CASSHTNEKLFF. The CDR3 region has the DNA TGTGCCAGTAGTCATACTAATGAAAAACTGTTTTTT.

This clonotype showed up many times. This chain joins TRBV2 and TRBJ1-2; D is undetermined. The V and J ends lost 0 bases and 8 bases respectively, with 13 bases between them. Germline V lookup: CDR1 SNHLY, CDR2 FYNNEI. The length of the CDR3 is 14 residues. The CDR3 nucleotides are TGTGCCAGCAGTGAAGCGCAGGTCCTGGGAGGCTACACCTTC. Protein: CASSEAQVLGGYTF. Full variable domain (outside the CDR3, taken from reference TRBV2 and TRBJ1-2): EPEVTQTPSHQVTQMGQEVILRCVPISNHLYFYWYRQILGQKVEFLVSFYNNEISEKSEIFDDQFSVERPDGSNFTLKIRSTKLEDSAMYFCASSEAQVLGGYTFGSGTRLTVV.

This clonotype was picked up a small number of times. V is TRBV20-1 and J is TRBJ2-4, with D tentatively TRBD2 (6 bases). CDR1 and CDR2 from the germline V gene are DFQATT and SNEGSKA (reference sequence). Trimming left V 2 bases short and J 7 bases short, with 24 bases between. The CDR3 runs 17 residues. The CDR3 DNA follows: TGCAGTGCTAGAACGACCTTATCCTCCCCTGGGGGGAACATTCAGTACTTC. Translating gives CSARTTLSSPGGNIQYF.

This chain links TRBV9 with TRBJ2-1; 8 nucleotides line up with TRBD2. J was trimmed by 8 bases and V by 3 bases; bases with no gene match: 13. The germline V gene has CDR1 SGDLS and CDR2 YYNGEE. This CDR3 region has 16 residues. CDR3 sequence: CASSGDGLAQLDEQFF. The DNA for the CDR3 is TGTGCCAGCAGCGGCGACGGACTAGCACAGTTGGATGAGCAGTTCTTC.

This sequence joins TRBV13 and TRBJ2-1; no reliable D call. Germline values: CDR1 PRHDT, CDR2 FYEKMQ (reference sequence). V gave up 3 bases and J gave up 6 bases, with 9 bases separating them. The CDR3 runs to 13 residues. The CDR3 nucleotides read TGTGCCAGCAGCTTCCTGACGGTCAATGAGCAGTTCTTC. This sequence encodes CASSFLTVNEQFF.

In this sample, this clonotype turned up many times. V usage is TRBV28 and J usage is TRBJ1-1, with a tentative D call TRBD1 (5 bases). The CDR3 spans 15 residues. Trimming removed 2 bases at V and 7 bases at J, with 17 bases between. CDR1 and CDR2 from the germline V gene are MDHEN and SYDVKM. The CDR3 protein is CASSLPNGGVSEAFF. In DNA form, the CDR3 reads TGTGCCAGCAGTTTACCGAACGGGGGAGTAAGTGAAGCTTTCTTT.

CDR3 nucleotides: TGTGCCAGCAGTTCCTTTAGGACAGTCTTCGGTGATACTGAAGCTTTCTTT. Its translation: CASSSFRTVFGDTEAFF. This rearrangement joins TRBV6-5 to TRBJ1-1; the D gene is possibly TRBD1 (6 bases). Germline lookup yields CDR1 MNHEY and CDR2 SVGAGI. Trimming cost V 4 bases and J 5 bases, with 23 bases left between them. The CDR3 consists of 17 residues.

The chain couples TRBV10-2 to TRBJ2-7; D unresolved. CDR3 length equals 11 residues. V was clipped by 2 bases and J by 5 bases, with 4 bases between them. Germline-derived CDR1 and CDR2 are WSHSY and SAAADI. CDR3 DNA: TGCGCCAGCAGTGAGGGCCACGAGCAGTACTTC. This gives the protein CASSEGHEQYF.

This clonotype has a handful of counts. The chain links TRBV5-1 to TRBJ2-1; 7 nucleotides agree with TRBD1. This CDR3 contains 16 residues. The V gene end was trimmed by 4 bases and the J gene end by 5 bases; junction bases not matched to a gene: 12. CDR1 and CDR2 from the germline V gene are SGHRS and YFSETQ. CDR3 DNA sequence: TGCGCCAGCAGCGACCCCACAGGGGAGCGAGACAATGAGCAGTTCTTC. Its protein product is CASSDPTGERDNEQFF. The variable domain in full, with the rest retrieved from reference TRBV5-1 and TRBJ2-1, is KAGVTQTPRYLIKTRGQQVTLSCSPISGHRSVSWYQQTPGQGLQFLFEYFSETQRNKGNFPGRFSGRQFSNSRSEMNVSTLELGDSALYLCASSDPTGERDNEQFFGPGTRLTVL.

In its sample, this clonotype was seen many times. The rearrangement uses TRBV12-3 or TRBV12-4 and TRBJ1-2, with TRBD1 matching over 8 bases. Losses at the gene ends were 4 bases for V and 5 bases for J; bases not matched to a gene: 6. The CDR3 loop spans 14 amino acids. The CDR3 reads CASSSRDRRYGYTF. DNA for the CDR3: TGTGCCAGCAGTTCCCGGGACAGGCGGTATGGCTACACCTTC.

The sample holds a few counts of this clonotype. The CDR3 sequence is CASSLEGTTDTQYF. Written as DNA, the CDR3 is TGCGCCAGCAGCTTGGAGGGAACTACAGATACGCAGTATTTT. The V call is TRBV5-1, the J call TRBJ2-3; D ambiguous. Between the trimmed V and J ends, which lost 0 bases and 3 bases, there was a span of 8 bases. Germline CDR1 SGHRS, CDR2 YFSETQ. The CDR3 has 14 amino acids.

This clonotype was counted at least ten times. J is TRBJ2-7 and V is TRBV5-1, with 9 bases identical to TRBD1. CDR1 SGHRS and CDR2 YFSETQ come from the germline V gene. This CDR3 is 17 amino acids long. J was trimmed by 4 bases and V by 4 bases; bases with no gene match: 15. CDR3 sequence reads: CASSLSGTGQGEYEQYF. The DNA of the CDR3 is TGCGCCAGCAGCCTCAGTGGCACGGGACAGGGAGAATACGAGCAGTACTTC.

At least ten counts were recorded for this clonotype. V is TRBV5-1 and J is TRBJ1-5; 8 positions agree with TRBD1. V was clipped by 5 bases and J by 5 bases; unmatched bases: 3. The CDR3 contains 13 residues. CDR1 is SGHRS, CDR2 YFSETQ, per germline. The CDR3 reads CASSPQGDQPQHF. The CDR3 DNA sequence: TGCGCCAGCAGTCCACAGGGGGATCAGCCCCAGCATTTT.

This clonotype came up many times. J is TRBJ2-1 and V is TRBV11-3, with TRBD2 identical over 13 bases. Looked up from germline, CDR1 is SGHNT and CDR2 is YENEEA. Unmatched junction bases numbered 5, after V lost 5 bases and J lost 4 bases. This CDR3 contains 16 residues. In nucleotides, the CDR3 is TGTGCCAGCAGCCCCGGACTAGCGGGAGTTTACAATGAGCAGTTCTTC. As protein: CASSPGLAGVYNEQFF.

This chain uses TRBV6-9 with TRBJ2-1; 10 bases are shared with TRBD2. Per the germline V gene, CDR1 is MNHGY and CDR2 is SVAAGI. The CDR3 runs 16 residues. Trimming at V came to 3 bases and at J to 6 bases, leaving 8 bases not matched to a gene. The CDR3 spells CASSYSNSGRVNEQFF. As DNA, the CDR3 is TGTGCCAGCAGTTACTCGAACAGCGGGAGGGTCAATGAGCAGTTCTTC.